A single sample is the source of the 30 T cell receptor beta chains below, sequenced in a study of cytomegalovirus exposure and HLA in healthy donors. PCR amplification relied on 60 Vbeta primers (plus 13 Jbeta primers). Method: immunoSEQ multiplex PCR; TCRdb's copy keeps in-frame clones and lacks some. The data hold 140,000 or so clones, with roughly 76% observed a single time. The material sequenced was PBMCs. All receptors come from a woman aged 30 to 39 in good health and CMV-seronegative.

V is TRBV7-3 and J is TRBJ2-1; D may be TRBD2 (6 bases). Trimming left V 4 bases short and J 6 bases short, with 13 bases between. CDR3 length: 14 amino acids. CDR1 and CDR2 (germline): SGHTA, FQGTGA. CDR3 loop: CASSSGNGGNEQFF. CDR3 coding DNA: TGTGCCAGCAGCTCTGGAAACGGGGGCAATGAGCAGTTCTTC. Combining the CDR3 with reference TRBV7-3 and TRBJ2-1 gives the whole variable domain GAGVSQTPSNKVTEKGKYVELRCDPISGHTALYWYRQSLGQGPEFLIYFQGTGAADDSGLPNDRFFAVRPEGSVSTLKIQRTERGDSAVYLCASSSGNGGNEQFFGPGTRLTVL.

The chain is built from TRBV27 and TRBJ1-2, with D unresolved. Trimming removed 0 bases at V and 1 base at J, with 9 bases between. The CDR3 extends over 15 amino acids. The germline V gene encodes CDR1 MNHEY and CDR2 SMNVEV (reference sequence). The CDR3 spells CASSLSGRFNYGYTF. The CDR3, as DNA: TGTGCCAGCAGTTTATCGGGCAGATTTAACTATGGCTACACCTTC.

The chain uses TRBV27 and TRBJ2-2; D gene unclear. The V end lost 6 bases, the J end lost 4 bases, and 12 bases lay between the germline ends. The CDR3 sequence is 14 residues long. CDR1 is MNHEY, CDR2 SMNVEV, per germline (reference sequence). Here the CDR3 DNA reads TGTGCCAGCAGGCCGGTAGGCGGCACCGGGGAGCTGTTTTTT. Translating gives CASRPVGGTGELFF.

This chain connects TRBV2 to TRBJ1-3; D perhaps matches TRBD1 (5 bases). CDR1 SNHLY and CDR2 FYNNEI come from the germline V gene. CDR3 length equals 14 residues. Deletions cut 6 bases from V and 9 bases from J, with 18 bases between. The chain's CDR3 is CASRRGAGESTIYF. The CDR3 DNA follows: TGTGCCAGCAGGCGCGGGGCCGGGGAGAGCACCATATATTTT.

This clone occurred once. The genes are TRBV5-1 and TRBJ1-2, with a weak D call TRBD1 (5 bases). Germline V gene data show CDR1 as SGHRS and CDR2 as YFSETQ. The length of the CDR3 is 11 residues. Trimming stripped 4 bases from V and 8 bases from J, with 9 bases between. The CDR3 DNA sequence: TGCGCCAGCAGCCCGGGGGGAGGCTACACCTTC. This encodes CASSPGGGYTF.

V gene TRBV11-2 combines with J gene TRBJ2-7, with a tentative D call TRBD1 (7 bases). The CDR3 runs to 15 residues. Trimming took 1 base from V and 3 from J, leaving 13 bases between them. Germline CDR1 is SGHAT and CDR2 is FQNNGV. The CDR3: CASSLARGDFYEQYF. The CDR3 DNA reads as TGTGCCAGCAGCTTAGCCAGGGGGGACTTCTACGAGCAGTACTTC.

This clone has just one count. CDR3 sequence reads: CASSRGGSYEQYF. The CDR3 DNA sequence: TGTGCCAGCAGCCGGGGGGGGTCGTACGAGCAGTACTTC. The chain is built from TRBV7-9 and TRBJ2-7; 8 nucleotides match TRBD2. J was trimmed by 4 bases and V by 5 bases; bases with no gene match: 4. Per the germline V gene, CDR1 is SEHNR and CDR2 is FQNEAQ (reference sequence). CDR3 length equals 13 residues.

V is TRBV2 and J is TRBJ1-2, with TRBD1 matching 9 bases. Germline assignment: CDR1 SNHLY and CDR2 FYNNEI. The CDR3 has 15 amino acids. V trimming: 6 bases; J trimming: 2 bases; junction bases outside the gene matches: 7. The CDR3 nucleotides read TGTGCCAGCAGCGCCACAGGGGGCCGGAACTATGGCTACACCTTC. Protein product: CASSATGGRNYGYTF.

The CDR3 region is CASSSGGRVTDTQYF. The CDR3, as DNA: TGTGCCAGCAGTTCCGGGGGGCGTGTGACAGATACGCAGTATTTT. The rearrangement joins TRBV27 to TRBJ2-3; a weak D match, TRBD2 (7 bases). The CDR3 length is 15 residues. V gave up 4 bases and J gave up 3 bases, with 14 bases separating them. Germline V gene sequence: CDR1 MNHEY, CDR2 SMNVEV (reference sequence).

This chain uses TRBV18 with TRBJ2-7; 11 bases fit TRBD1. Germline values: CDR1 KGHSH, CDR2 LQKENI. V shed 4 bases, J shed 7 bases, and the junction held 9 bases outside the gene matches. This CDR3 contains 15 residues. Written as DNA, the CDR3 is TGTGCCAGCTCACTCGATGGACAGGGGGCGCTGGAGCAGTACTTC. This sequence encodes CASSLDGQGALEQYF.

The rearrangement links TRBV30 to TRBJ1-3, with D unclear. The germline V gene encodes CDR1 GTSNPN and CDR2 SVGIG (reference sequence). V lost 0 bases, J lost 0 bases, and 6 bases lay in between. This CDR3 spans 14 amino acids. CDR3 sequence (DNA): TGTGCCTGGAGTGTTGGCATCTCTGGAAACACCATATATTTT. Encoded protein: CAWSVGISGNTIYF.

The gene calls are TRBV29-1 and TRBJ1-2; possible D gene TRBD1, 5 bases. This CDR3 contains 11 residues. Germline values: CDR1 SQVTM, CDR2 ANQGSEA. V gave up 4 bases and J gave up 6 bases, with 9 bases separating them. The CDR3 DNA follows: TGCAGCGTTGTCAGGGTTGATGGCTACACCTTC. Protein sequence: CSVVRVDGYTF.

Comment on this clone: The junction departs from the called germline gene at one end, perhaps through a read error. This chain joins TRBV7-9 and TRBJ1-2, with D maybe TRBD1 (6 bases). CDR3 length: 14 residues. The V gene's germline CDR1 is SEHNR and CDR2 FQNEAQ (reference sequence). The CDR3 here is CSSTLGRGAEGYTF. CDR3 DNA sequence: TGTTCCAGCACCCTCGGGCGGGGGGCTGAAGGCTACACCTTC. The whole variable domain, filled in from reference TRBV7-9 and TRBJ1-2, reads DTGVSQNPRHKITKRGQNVTFRCDPISEHNRLYWYRQTLGQGPEFLTYFQNEAQLEKSRLLSDRFSAERPKGSFSTLEIQRTEQGDSAMYLCSSTLGRGAEGYTFGSGTRLTVV.

J is TRBJ1-2 and V is TRBV30, with 10 nucleotides matching TRBD1. Trimming at V came to 3 bases and at J to 7 bases, leaving 5 bases not matched to a gene. The CDR3 is made up of 13 amino acids. Germline loops: CDR1 GTSNPN, CDR2 SVGIG (reference sequence). The CDR3 reads CAWSQGTGAGYTF. The CDR3 DNA reads as TGTGCCTGGAGCCAAGGGACAGGGGCTGGCTACACCTTC.

On this clone itself: One end of the junction varies from germline; a read error may be responsible. The chain uses TRBV7-9 and TRBJ1-4; unclear D gene. This CDR3 is built from 13 residues. Germline CDR1 SEHNR, CDR2 FQNEAQ (reference sequence). Written as DNA, the CDR3 is TGTTCCAGCAGCTTAGACCTAAATGAAAAACTGTTTTTT. Translation gives CSSSLDLNEKLFF. Supplemented by reference TRBV7-9 and TRBJ1-4, the full variable domain reads DTGVSQNPRHKITKRGQNVTFRCDPISEHNRLYWYRQTLGQGPEFLTYFQNEAQLEKSRLLSDRFSAERPKGSFSTLEIQRTEQGDSAMYLCSSSLDLNEKLFFGSGTQLSVL.

A single count supports this clone. This chain links TRBV11-2 with TRBJ2-1; TRBD1 agrees at 8 bases. V gave up 3 bases and J gave up 9 bases; unmatched junction bases: 4. The CDR3 spans 13 residues. Germline CDR1 SGHAT, CDR2 FQNNGV. The CDR3 DNA is TGTGCCAGCAGCTTCGATACAGGGGGTGAGCAGTTCTTC. Translation gives CASSFDTGGEQFF.

The chain has TRBV4-1 and TRBJ2-5, with a weak D call TRBD1 (6 bases). This CDR3 comprises 14 residues. CDR1 MGHRA and CDR2 YSYEKL come from the germline V gene. Deletions cut 1 base from V and 2 bases from J, with 8 bases between. CDR3 amino acids: CASSQGDTQETQYF. The CDR3 bases are TGCGCCAGCAGCCAAGGGGACACACAAGAGACCCAGTACTTC.

The CDR3 is CASSAAGGSYEQYF. CDR3 in DNA: TGTGCCAGCAGCGCGGCGGGCGGCTCCTACGAGCAGTACTTC. The gene calls are TRBV5-6 and TRBJ2-5; a weak D match, TRBD2 (5 bases). The J call could be wrong; TRBJ2-7 is a better fit for the DNA end. Germline V gene lookup returns CDR1 SGHDT and CDR2 YYEEEE. This CDR3 comprises 14 residues.

The chain couples TRBV11-2 to TRBJ2-3; D perhaps matches TRBD2 (6 bases). Per germline, CDR1 SGHAT and CDR2 FQNNGV. This CDR3 comprises 12 residues. The V end was cut by 0 bases, the J end by 12 bases, with 10 bases between. The CDR3 protein is CASSLDRGNQYF. The CDR3 region has the DNA TGTGCCAGCAGCTTAGATCGGGGGAACCAGTATTTT.

This chain uses TRBV19 with TRBJ2-1; D is unclear. V was trimmed by 0 bases and J by 0 bases, leaving 6 bases between them. Germline loops: CDR1 LNHDA, CDR2 SQIVND (reference sequence). The CDR3 spans 15 residues. The chain's CDR3 is CASSIDVSSYNEQFF. The CDR3 nucleotides read TGTGCCAGTAGTATAGACGTTAGCTCCTACAATGAGCAGTTCTTC.

A remark on this clone: Since no conserved phenylalanine or tryptophan closes the CDR3, a read error is the likely cause. V gene TRBV11-2 combines with J gene TRBJ2-3; D uncertain. The ends were cut back, 1 base at V and 5 bases at J, with 13 bases in the middle. Germline CDR1 is SGHAT and CDR2 is FQNNGV. The CDR3 length is 15 residues. This chain's CDR3 is CASSLVPGMRDTQYL. DNA of the CDR3: TGTGCCAGCAGCTTAGTTCCAGGAATGCGAGATACGCAGTATTTG.

This chain links TRBV5-1 with TRBJ2-2, with 7 bases identical to TRBD1. Per germline, CDR1 SGHRS and CDR2 YFSETQ. V lost 4 bases, J lost 7 bases, and 7 bases stayed unmatched. This CDR3 contains 14 residues. The CDR3 DNA is TGCGCCAGCAGCCTAAGACAGGGACACGGGGAGCTGTTTTTT. Protein: CASSLRQGHGELFF.

The chain joins TRBV6-6 to TRBJ2-5, with 7 bases that match TRBD1. Germline CDR1 MNHNY, CDR2 SVGAGI (reference sequence). V lost 6 bases, J lost 9 bases, and 10 bases stayed unmatched. The CDR3 has 13 amino acids. CDR3 DNA sequence: TGTGCCAGCAGGCCCGGGACAGCACCTTCCCAGTACTTC. Protein: CASRPGTAPSQYF.

This clone appeared once. V is TRBV2 and J is TRBJ2-2, with a possible D match to TRBD2 (5 bases). The V end lost 3 bases, the J end lost 5 bases, and 13 bases lay between the germline ends. CDR3 length: 15 amino acids. Germline values: CDR1 SNHLY, CDR2 FYNNEI. The CDR3, as DNA: TGTGCCAGCAGTGATCTCAGCGGAGAGACCGGGGAGCTGTTTTTT. The encoded protein is CASSDLSGETGELFF.

The chain is built from TRBV6-6 and TRBJ1-5; D remains ambiguous. V lost 5 bases, J lost 5 bases, and 7 bases lay in between. CDR1 and CDR2 from the germline V gene are MNHNY and SVGAGI (reference sequence). This CDR3 comprises 12 residues. CDR3 loop: CASSAVYQPQHF. CDR3 DNA sequence: TGTGCCAGCAGTGCGGTTTATCAGCCCCAGCATTTT.

The rearrangement joins TRBV4-1 to TRBJ2-7, with 7 positions matching TRBD1. Germline CDR1 is MGHRA and CDR2 is YSYEKL. The ends lost 6 bases at V and 3 bases at J; junction bases unmatched: 11. The CDR3 consists of 15 residues. Here the CDR3 reads CASSLVAGGNYEQYF. For the CDR3, the DNA is TGCGCCAGCAGTCTAGTGGCAGGGGGAAACTACGAGCAGTACTTC.

This chain links TRBV7-2 with TRBJ1-3; D unresolved. Trimming removed 1 base at V and 4 bases at J, with 5 bases between. Germline V gives CDR1 SGHTA, CDR2 FQGNSA. The CDR3 is 13 residues long. Here the CDR3 DNA reads TGTGCCAGCAGCTTAGTGGGCGGAAACACCATATATTTT. Its translation is CASSLVGGNTIYF. Complete variable domain (other parts from reference TRBV7-2 and TRBJ1-3): GAGVSQSPSNKVTEKGKDVELRCDPISGHTALYWYRQSLGQGLEFLIYFQGNSAPDKSGLPSDRFSAERTGGSVSTLTIQRTQQEDSAVYLCASSLVGGNTIYFGEGSWLTVV.

This sequence joins TRBV6-6 and TRBJ2-5; perhaps TRBD2 as D (7 bases). Between the trimmed V and J ends, which lost 0 bases and 6 bases, there was a span of 11 bases. Germline values: CDR1 MNHNY, CDR2 SVGAGI (reference sequence). The CDR3 has 14 residues. CDR3 coding DNA: TGTGCCAGCAGTTACTCGGGGGGGGCAAAGACCCAGTACTTC. This gives the protein CASSYSGGAKTQYF.

The chain recombines TRBV30 with TRBJ1-6; TRBD1 matches 7 bases. J gave up 5 bases and V 2 bases, and 3 bases lay outside the gene matches. CDR1 and CDR2 from the germline V gene are GTSNPN and SVGIG (reference sequence). The CDR3 contains 14 residues. The CDR3 sequence is CAWSQGQNNSPLHF. The CDR3 DNA reads TGTGCCTGGAGTCAGGGACAGAATAATTCACCCCTCCACTTT.

Written as DNA, the CDR3 is TGTGCCAGCAGCTTAGGCTTGACGGGGGAGCAGTACTTC. This codes for CASSLGLTGEQYF. The V call is TRBV7-8, the J call TRBJ2-7; possibly TRBD2 for D (5 bases). This CDR3 spans 13 amino acids. V lost 1 base, J lost 7 bases, and 11 bases lay in between. Germline CDR1 reads SGHVS; CDR2 reads FQNEAQ.